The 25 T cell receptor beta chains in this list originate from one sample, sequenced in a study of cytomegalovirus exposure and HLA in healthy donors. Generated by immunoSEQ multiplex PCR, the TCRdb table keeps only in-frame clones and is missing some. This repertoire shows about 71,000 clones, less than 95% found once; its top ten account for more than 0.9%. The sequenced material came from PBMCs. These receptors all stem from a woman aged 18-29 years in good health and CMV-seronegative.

The chain's CDR3 is CASSSAQTFNQPQHF. CDR3 coding DNA: TGTGCCAGCAGTTCGGCCCAGACATTTAATCAGCCCCAGCATTTT. This chain connects TRBV28 to TRBJ1-5; unclear D gene. Germline-derived CDR1 and CDR2 are MDHEN and SYDVKM. V was shortened by 4 bases and J by 4 bases, with 14 bases between the two germline ends. The CDR3 has 15 residues.

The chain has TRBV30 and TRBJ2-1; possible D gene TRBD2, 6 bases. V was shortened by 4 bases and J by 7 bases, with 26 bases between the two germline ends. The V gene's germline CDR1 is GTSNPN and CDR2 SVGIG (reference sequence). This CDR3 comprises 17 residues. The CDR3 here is CAWNPALAIVDGNEQFF. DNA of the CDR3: TGTGCCTGGAACCCGGCCCTAGCGATAGTCGACGGTAATGAGCAGTTCTTC. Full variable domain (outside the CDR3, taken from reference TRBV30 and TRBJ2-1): SQTIHQWPATLVQPVGSPLSLECTVEGTSNPNLYWYRQAAGRGLQLLFYSVGIGQISSEVPQNLSASRPQDRQFILSSKKLLLSDSGFYLCAWNPALAIVDGNEQFFGPGTRLTVL.

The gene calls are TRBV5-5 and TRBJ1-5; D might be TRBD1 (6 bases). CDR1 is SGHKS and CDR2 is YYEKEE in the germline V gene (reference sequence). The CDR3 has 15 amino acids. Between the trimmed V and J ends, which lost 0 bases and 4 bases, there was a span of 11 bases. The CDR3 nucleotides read TGTGCCAGCAGCTTGGATATCAGGGGAAATCAGCCCCAGCATTTT. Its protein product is CASSLDIRGNQPQHF.

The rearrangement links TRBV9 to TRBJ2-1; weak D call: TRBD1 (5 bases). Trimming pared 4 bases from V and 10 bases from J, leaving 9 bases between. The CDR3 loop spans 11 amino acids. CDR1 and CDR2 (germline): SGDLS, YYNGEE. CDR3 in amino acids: CASSSTGEQFF. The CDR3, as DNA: TGTGCCAGCAGCAGCACAGGAGAGCAGTTCTTC.

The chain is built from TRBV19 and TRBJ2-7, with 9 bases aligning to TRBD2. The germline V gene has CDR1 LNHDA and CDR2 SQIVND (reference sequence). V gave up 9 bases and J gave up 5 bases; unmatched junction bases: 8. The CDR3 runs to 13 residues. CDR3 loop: CASRLGTSNEQYF. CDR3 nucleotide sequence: TGTGCCAGCCGGCTTGGGACTAGCAACGAGCAGTACTTC. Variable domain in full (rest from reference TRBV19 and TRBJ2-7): DGGITQSPKYLFRKEGQNVTLSCEQNLNHDAMYWYRQDPGQGLRLIYYSQIVNDFQKGDIAEGYSVSREKKESFPLTVTSAQKNPTAFYLCASRLGTSNEQYFGPGTRLTVT.

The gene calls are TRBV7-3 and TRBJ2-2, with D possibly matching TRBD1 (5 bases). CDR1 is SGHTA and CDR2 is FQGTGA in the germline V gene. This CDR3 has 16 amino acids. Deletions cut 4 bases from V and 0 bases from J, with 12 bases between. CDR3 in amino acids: CASSSLTDANTGELFF. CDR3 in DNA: TGTGCCAGCAGCTCGCTGACAGACGCGAACACCGGGGAGCTGTTTTTT.

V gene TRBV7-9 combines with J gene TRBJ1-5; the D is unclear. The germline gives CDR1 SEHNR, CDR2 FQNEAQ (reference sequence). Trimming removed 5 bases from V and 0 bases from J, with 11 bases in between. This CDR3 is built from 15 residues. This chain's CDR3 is CASSTDLYSNQPQHF. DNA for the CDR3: TGTGCCAGCAGCACTGATCTATATAGCAATCAGCCCCAGCATTTT.

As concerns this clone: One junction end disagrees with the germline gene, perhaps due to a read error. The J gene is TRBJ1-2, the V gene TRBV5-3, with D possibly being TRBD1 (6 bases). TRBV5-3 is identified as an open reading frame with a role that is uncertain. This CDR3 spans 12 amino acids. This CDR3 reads CASSLGQGGYTF. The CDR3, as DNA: TGTGCCAGCAGCTTGGGACAAGGTGGCTACACCTTC.

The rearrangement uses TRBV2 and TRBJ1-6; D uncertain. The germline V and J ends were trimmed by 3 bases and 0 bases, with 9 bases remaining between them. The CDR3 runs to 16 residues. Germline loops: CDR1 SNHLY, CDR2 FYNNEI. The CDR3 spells CASSELRSSYNSPLHF. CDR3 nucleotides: TGTGCCAGCAGTGAGCTTAGAAGCTCCTATAATTCACCCCTCCACTTT.

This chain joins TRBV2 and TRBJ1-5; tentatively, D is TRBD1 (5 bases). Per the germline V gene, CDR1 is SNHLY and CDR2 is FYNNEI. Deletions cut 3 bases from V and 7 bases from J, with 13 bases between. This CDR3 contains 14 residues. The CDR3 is CASSDDSDDQPQHF. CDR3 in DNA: TGTGCCAGCAGTGATGACAGCGACGACCAGCCCCAGCATTTT.

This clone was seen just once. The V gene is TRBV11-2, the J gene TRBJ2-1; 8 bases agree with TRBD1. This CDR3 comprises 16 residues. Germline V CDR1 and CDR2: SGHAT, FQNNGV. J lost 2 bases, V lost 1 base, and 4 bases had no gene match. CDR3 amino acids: CASSLVGTGAYNEQFF. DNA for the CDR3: TGTGCCAGCAGCTTAGTTGGGACAGGAGCCTACAATGAGCAGTTCTTC.

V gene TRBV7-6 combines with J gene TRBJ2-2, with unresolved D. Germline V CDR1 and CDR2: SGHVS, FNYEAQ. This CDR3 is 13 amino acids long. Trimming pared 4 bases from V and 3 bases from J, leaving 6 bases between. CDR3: CASSSTYTGELFF. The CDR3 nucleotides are TGTGCCAGCAGCTCAACTTACACCGGGGAGCTGTTTTTT.

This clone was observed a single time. The CDR3 loop is CASSTGVQETQYF. Here the CDR3 DNA reads TGTGCCAGCTCAACAGGAGTCCAAGAGACCCAGTACTTC. This chain joins TRBV18 and TRBJ2-5; D perhaps matches TRBD1 (5 bases). Trimming stripped 5 bases from V and 1 base from J, with 8 bases between. Germline V gene data show CDR1 as KGHSH and CDR2 as LQKENI. This CDR3 has 13 amino acids.

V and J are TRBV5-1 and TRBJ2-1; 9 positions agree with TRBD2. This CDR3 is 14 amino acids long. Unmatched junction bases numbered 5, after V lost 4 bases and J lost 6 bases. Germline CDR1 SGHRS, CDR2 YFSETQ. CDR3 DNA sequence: TGCGCCAGCAGCCTACCGGGACTAGCCAATGAGCAGTTCTTC. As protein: CASSLPGLANEQFF.

CDR3 coding DNA: TGTGCCAGCAGCCCTCATGGGACAGGGGGTTATGAGCAGTTCTTC. The encoded protein is CASSPHGTGGYEQFF. The rearrangement joins TRBV7-8 to TRBJ2-1, with 11 bases matching TRBD1. J was trimmed by 8 bases and V by 5 bases; bases with no gene match: 8. Germline values: CDR1 SGHVS, CDR2 FQNEAQ. The CDR3 spans 15 residues.

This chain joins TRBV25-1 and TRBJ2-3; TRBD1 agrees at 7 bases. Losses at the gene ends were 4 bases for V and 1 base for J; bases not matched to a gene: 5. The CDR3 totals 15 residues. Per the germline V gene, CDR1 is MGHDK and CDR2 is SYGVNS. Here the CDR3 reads CASSGQGLGTDTQYF. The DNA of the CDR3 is TGTGCCAGCAGTGGACAGGGATTGGGCACAGATACGCAGTATTTT. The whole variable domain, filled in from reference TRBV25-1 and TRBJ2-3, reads EADIYQTPRYLVIGTGKKITLECSQTMGHDKMYWYQQDPGMELHLIHYSYGVNSTEKGDLSSESTVSRIRTEHFPLTLESARPSHTSQYLCASSGQGLGTDTQYFGPGTRLTVL.

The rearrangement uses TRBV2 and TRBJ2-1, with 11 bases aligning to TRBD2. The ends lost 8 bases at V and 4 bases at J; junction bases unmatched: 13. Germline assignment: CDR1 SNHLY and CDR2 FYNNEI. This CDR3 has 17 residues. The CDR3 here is CASARDIAGGPYNEQFF. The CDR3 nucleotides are TGTGCCAGCGCGAGAGATATAGCGGGAGGGCCATACAATGAGCAGTTCTTC.

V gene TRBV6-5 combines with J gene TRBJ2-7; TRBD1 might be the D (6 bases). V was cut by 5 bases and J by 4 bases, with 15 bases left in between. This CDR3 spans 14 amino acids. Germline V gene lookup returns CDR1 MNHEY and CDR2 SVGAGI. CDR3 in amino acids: CASSPGAYRYEQYF. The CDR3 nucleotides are TGTGCCAGCAGTCCAGGGGCATACCGGTACGAGCAGTACTTC.

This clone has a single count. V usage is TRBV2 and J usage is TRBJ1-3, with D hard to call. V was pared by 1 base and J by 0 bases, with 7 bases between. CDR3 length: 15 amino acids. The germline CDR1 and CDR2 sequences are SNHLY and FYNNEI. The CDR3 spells CASSEGHFSGNTIYF. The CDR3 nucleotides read TGTGCCAGCAGTGAAGGACACTTCTCTGGAAACACCATATATTTT.

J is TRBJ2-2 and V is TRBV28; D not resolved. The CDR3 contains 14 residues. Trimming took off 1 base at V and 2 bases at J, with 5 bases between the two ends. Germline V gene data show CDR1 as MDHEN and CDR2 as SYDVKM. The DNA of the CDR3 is TGTGCCAGCAGTTTATTTAAAAACACCGGGGAGCTGTTTTTT. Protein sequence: CASSLFKNTGELFF. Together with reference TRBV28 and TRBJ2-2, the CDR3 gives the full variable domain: DVKVTQSSRYLVKRTGEKVFLECVQDMDHENMFWYRQDPGLGLRLIYFSYDVKMKEKGDIPEGYSVSREKKERFSLILESASTNQTSMYLCASSLFKNTGELFFGEGSRLTVL.

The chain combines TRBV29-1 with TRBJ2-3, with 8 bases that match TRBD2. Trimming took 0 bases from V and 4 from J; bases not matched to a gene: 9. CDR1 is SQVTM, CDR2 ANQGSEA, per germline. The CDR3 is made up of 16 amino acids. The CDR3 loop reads CSVEDKLAVNADTQYF. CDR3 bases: TGCAGCGTTGAAGACAAACTAGCGGTTAACGCAGATACGCAGTATTTT.

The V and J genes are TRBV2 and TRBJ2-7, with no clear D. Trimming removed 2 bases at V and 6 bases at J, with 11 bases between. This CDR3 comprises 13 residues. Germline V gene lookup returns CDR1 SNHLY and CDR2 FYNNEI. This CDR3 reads CASSEPFTTEQYF. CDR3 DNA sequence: TGTGCCAGCAGTGAACCCTTCACTACCGAGCAGTACTTC.

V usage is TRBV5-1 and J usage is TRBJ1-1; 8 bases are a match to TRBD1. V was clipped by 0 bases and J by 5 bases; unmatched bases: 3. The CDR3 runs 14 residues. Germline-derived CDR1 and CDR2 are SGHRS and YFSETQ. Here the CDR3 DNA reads TGCGCCAGCAGCTTGGGACAGGGGTGGACTGAAGCTTTCTTT. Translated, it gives CASSLGQGWTEAFF.

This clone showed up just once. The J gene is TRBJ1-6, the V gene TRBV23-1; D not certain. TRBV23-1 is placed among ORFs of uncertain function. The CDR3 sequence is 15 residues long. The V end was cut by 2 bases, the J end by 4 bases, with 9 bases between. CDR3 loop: CASSQVQAYNSPLHF. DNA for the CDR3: TGCGCCAGCAGTCAAGTCCAAGCGTATAATTCACCCCTCCACTTT.

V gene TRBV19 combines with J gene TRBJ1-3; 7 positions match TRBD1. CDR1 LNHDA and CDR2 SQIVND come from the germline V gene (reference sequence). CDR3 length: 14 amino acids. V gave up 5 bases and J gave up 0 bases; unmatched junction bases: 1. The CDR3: CASSRDSSGNTIYF. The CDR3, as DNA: TGTGCCAGTAGTCGGGACAGCTCTGGAAACACCATATATTTT.